This T cell receptor beta chain was captured by sequencing in a study of PD-1 blockade in classical Hodgkin lymphoma. Study-wide context: Nivolumab 3 mg/kg was given intravenously every 2 weeks.

The patients all showed relapse after autologous stem cell transplantation, while their brentuximab vedotin exposure varied. Under best response, outcomes were complete response, partial response or progressive disease. Whole-study findings and limits: CD4+ TCR diversity rose significantly by C4D1, and CD8+ TCR diversity did not. Nivolumab initiated under 1 year post-ASCT led to patient exclusion.

With respect to this clone: Its antigen is not identified.

Measured with immunoSEQ multiplex PCR; TCRdb has only the in-frame clones, and not every one. The data contain 110,000 or so clones, roughly nine tenths of them seen just once; the ten biggest clones take up roughly 21%. With V trimmed by 2 bases and J by 2 bases, 9 bases remained unmatched. Germline CDR1 MNHEY, CDR2 SMNVEV (reference sequence). The CDR3 runs 17 residues. The source was peripheral blood mononuclear cells (PBMCs), collected before the second cycle of nivolumab. This clonotype was obtained from a human donor with classical Hodgkin lymphoma. The chain has TRBV27 and TRBJ2-1; 7 bases map to TRBD2. CDR3 nucleotides: TGTGCCAGCAGTTTAGTCTCGACTAGCTCAGCCTACAATGAGCAGTTCTTC. Protein: CASSLVSTSSAYNEQFF.